This TCR beta chain was captured by sequencing in a study of blood T cell repertoires in COVID-19. Study at large: The origin of the acute and convalescent COVID-19 samples was the United States, Italy and Spain. PBMCs, B-cell-depleted T cells, or T cells provided the cDNA or gDNA that made up the material.

The CDR3 contains 14 residues. V dropped 10 bases and J dropped 6 bases, with 16 bases sitting between them. Germline lookup yields CDR1 MNHEY and CDR2 SVGAGI. Original processing notes: Estimates of nucleated cell counts were drawn from the amplification of reference gene primers. Sequenced by immunoSEQ multiplex PCR; TCRdb stores in-frame clones only, minus some. D and trimming were read from the DNA, whereas the V and J calls and clone size are those reported in that table. The repertoire consists of around 300,000 clones, with around 90% occurring once and the leading ten covering approximately 8.5%.

J is TRBJ1-6 and V is TRBV6-5, with no clear D. The receptor comes from a man younger than 35 with active or convalescent COVID-19. Input material: peripheral blood. The CDR3 here is CATNPGGINSPLHF. The CDR3 coding sequence is TGTGCCACCAACCCCGGAGGGATTAATTCACCCCTCCACTTT.